The 14 T cell receptor beta chains below all came from one sample that was sequenced in a study of shared clonotypes between healthy human individuals. Measured with immunoSEQ multiplex PCR; TCRdb has only the in-frame clones, and not every one. The data show over 1.5 million clones, around 98% seen once. Sequencing input: naive CD4+ T cells sorted from blood. Subset given: CD45RA+ positively selected. The origin of the receptors is a young man in good health.

The rearrangement links TRBV5-6 to TRBJ1-2; TRBD1 matches at 10 bases. Trimming removed 3 bases from V and 5 bases from J; junction bases left unmatched: 10. The CDR3 covers 16 residues. Germline CDR1 is SGHDT and CDR2 is YYEEEE. CDR3 sequence: CASSSRDRGFLYGYTF. DNA of the CDR3: TGTGCCAGCAGCTCCCGGGACAGGGGATTCTTATATGGCTACACCTTC.

V is TRBV10-2 and J is TRBJ2-1, with 10 bases fitting TRBD2. Germline-derived CDR1 and CDR2 are WSHSY and SAAADI. With V trimmed by 8 bases and J by 9 bases, 4 bases remained unmatched. The CDR3 length is 12 residues. In DNA form, the CDR3 reads TGCGCCAGCGCTAGCGGGAGAAGTGAGCAGTTCTTC. Its protein product is CASASGRSEQFF.

The rearrangement links TRBV7-2 to TRBJ2-3; D uncertain. This CDR3 comprises 13 residues. V lost 1 base and J lost 12, with 14 bases in between. Germline loops: CDR1 SGHTA, CDR2 FQGNSA. The CDR3 DNA sequence: TGTGCCAGCAGCTTAGATCTGGTACTGACCCAGTATTTT. Residues: CASSLDLVLTQYF. The full variable domain, completed using reference TRBV7-2 and TRBJ2-3, is GAGVSQSPSNKVTEKGKDVELRCDPISGHTALYWYRQSLGQGLEFLIYFQGNSAPDKSGLPSDRFSAERTGGSVSTLTIQRTQQEDSAVYLCASSLDLVLTQYFGPGTRLTVL.

The chain is built from TRBV21-1 and TRBJ2-7; whether TRBD2, the table's D call, matches the DNA was not checked. TRBV21-1 represents a pseudogene. This CDR3 spans 14 amino acids. Here the CDR3 reads CASSVSGPFYEQYF. CDR3 DNA: TGTGCCAGCTCGGTGAGCGGGCCCTTCTACGAGCAGTACTTC.

This chain links TRBV19 with TRBJ2-3; D is unresolved. Germline assignment: CDR1 LNHDA and CDR2 SQIVND (reference sequence). Trimming left V 3 bases short and J 0 bases short, with 10 bases between. The CDR3 runs 15 residues. CDR3 sequence: CASSILDSSTDTQYF. The DNA of the CDR3 is TGTGCCAGTAGTATCCTAGATTCCAGCACAGATACGCAGTATTTT. The full variable domain, rest sourced from reference TRBV19 and TRBJ2-3, is DGGITQSPKYLFRKEGQNVTLSCEQNLNHDAMYWYRQDPGQGLRLIYYSQIVNDFQKGDIAEGYSVSREKKESFPLTVTSAQKNPTAFYLCASSILDSSTDTQYFGPGTRLTVL.

The chain joins TRBV6-6 to TRBJ2-2, with a weak D call TRBD2 (5 bases). The CDR3 contains 15 residues. Germline lookup yields CDR1 MNHNY and CDR2 SVGAGI (reference sequence). V was pared by 2 bases and J by 5 bases, with 12 bases between. DNA of the CDR3: TGTGCCAGCAGTTACCTGCTCCGGGGAACCGGGGAGCTGTTTTTT. Residues: CASSYLLRGTGELFF.

This sequence joins TRBV6-1 and TRBJ2-1; D might be TRBD2 (6 bases). V was clipped by 6 bases and J by 7 bases, with 19 bases between them. The CDR3 extends over 15 amino acids. The germline gives CDR1 MNHNS, CDR2 SASEGT. As DNA, the CDR3 is TGTGCCAGCAGCCACCGAGGAGGAGGGCCGAATGAGCAGTTCTTC. Protein product: CASSHRGGGPNEQFF.

The chain is built from TRBV30 and TRBJ2-1; D perhaps matches TRBD2 (6 bases). This CDR3 is built from 13 residues. Trimming removed 6 bases at V and 2 bases at J, with 11 bases between. Germline loops: CDR1 GTSNPN, CDR2 SVGIG (reference sequence). The CDR3 nucleotides are TGTGCCTGCTCCATAGCGGCCTACAATGAGCAGTTCTTC. It specifies CACSIAAYNEQFF.

This chain uses TRBV5-5 with TRBJ2-7; 8 bases agree with TRBD1. There are 16 residues in the CDR3. Germline-derived CDR1 and CDR2 are SGHKS and YYEKEE (reference sequence). Germline trimming cut 4 bases from V and 0 bases from J; bases unmatched to any gene: 9. The CDR3 region is CASSPSGTGDSYEQYF. In DNA form, the CDR3 reads TGTGCCAGCAGCCCCTCAGGGACAGGAGACTCCTACGAGCAGTACTTC.

The rearrangement uses TRBV9 and TRBJ1-5; the D is unclear. The germline V gene has CDR1 SGDLS and CDR2 YYNGEE. The CDR3 runs to 15 residues. Between the trimmed V and J ends, which lost 3 bases and 3 bases, there was a span of 13 bases. The CDR3 DNA is TGTGCCAGCAGCGAGGACGCGCGGTTCAATCAGCCCCAGCATTTT. It specifies CASSEDARFNQPQHF.

The chain is built from TRBV19 and TRBJ1-2; unclear D gene. CDR3 size: 14 residues. The V and J ends lost 9 bases and 1 base respectively, with 15 bases between them. Per the germline V gene, CDR1 is LNHDA and CDR2 is SQIVND (reference sequence). This CDR3 is CASAQREGNYGYTF. For the CDR3, the DNA is TGTGCCAGCGCGCAAAGGGAGGGTAACTATGGCTACACCTTC.

The V call is TRBV5-1, the J call TRBJ2-1; TRBD2 agrees at 12 bases. V dropped 3 bases and J dropped 5; count of bases not matched to a gene: 18. CDR3 size: 20 residues. Germline-derived CDR1 and CDR2 are SGHRS and YFSETQ. CDR3 residues: CASSSQGLAGIIIPNNEQFF. The DNA for the CDR3 is TGCGCCAGCAGCTCCCAAGGACTAGCGGGAATCATTATCCCAAACAATGAGCAGTTCTTC.

The chain combines TRBV7-2 with TRBJ2-7; D may match TRBD1 or TRBD2 (6 bases each). The CDR3 runs 14 residues. Germline-derived CDR1 and CDR2 are SGHTA and FQGNSA. V lost 4 bases and J 2 bases, leaving 12 bases between the germline ends. The CDR3: CASSSGGATYEQYF. CDR3 DNA sequence: TGTGCCAGCAGCTCCGGGGGCGCAACCTACGAGCAGTACTTC. The full variable domain, with the rest looked up from reference TRBV7-2 and TRBJ2-7, is GAGVSQSPSNKVTEKGKDVELRCDPISGHTALYWYRQSLGQGLEFLIYFQGNSAPDKSGLPSDRFSAERTGGSVSTLTIQRTQQEDSAVYLCASSSGGATYEQYFGPGTRLTVT.

The chain is built from TRBV4-1 and TRBJ2-7; 9 bases are a match to TRBD2. V was clipped by 4 bases and J by 3 bases; unmatched bases: 7. The V gene's germline CDR1 is MGHRA and CDR2 YSYEKL. This CDR3 spans 15 amino acids. The CDR3 reads CASSLTSGPDYEQYF. The DNA for the CDR3 is TGCGCCAGCAGCCTGACTAGCGGCCCTGACTACGAGCAGTACTTC.